These 3 T cell receptor beta chains originate from one sample sequenced in a study of cytomegalovirus exposure and HLA in healthy donors. 60 Vbeta and 13 Jbeta primers were used in PCR. The repertoire was sequenced with immunoSEQ multiplex PCR; TCRdb's copy has only in-frame clones and lacks some. Among under 300,000 clones, nearly 95% were seen once, and the ten largest hold about 1.7%. Sequenced sample: PBMCs. The receptors derive from a girl under 10 years old in good health and CMV-seronegative.

This clone was seen only once. Written as DNA, the CDR3 is TGTGCCAGCAGCTTTTTTGTAGCCGGGGAGCTGTTTTTT. Translated: CASSFFVAGELFF. The chain uses TRBV5-4 and TRBJ2-2; D is ambiguous. The ends were cut back, 2 bases at V and 6 bases at J, with 8 bases in the middle. The CDR3 totals 13 residues. Germline CDR1 and CDR2: SGHNT and YYREEE (reference sequence). Filled out from reference TRBV5-4 and TRBJ2-2, the complete variable domain reads ETGVTQSPTHLIKTRGQQVTLRCSSQSGHNTVSWYQQALGQGPQFIFQYYREEENGRGNFPPRFSGLQFPNYSSELNVNALELDDSALYLCASSFFVAGELFFGEGSRLTVL.

The chain employs TRBV30 and TRBJ1-1; TRBD1 matches 7 bases. This CDR3 is 12 amino acids long. J gave up 7 bases and V 8 bases, and 10 bases lay outside the gene matches. The V gene's germline CDR1 is GTSNPN and CDR2 SVGIG (reference sequence). In DNA form, the CDR3 reads TGTGCCCTTACTAAGGGGGCTGGTGAAGCTTTCTTT. As protein: CALTKGAGEAFF.

The chain is built from TRBV6-1 and TRBJ1-5; D not resolved. Trimming pared 11 bases from V and 0 bases from J, leaving 14 bases between. Germline CDR1 is MNHNS and CDR2 is SASEGT. The CDR3 totals 14 residues. The chain's CDR3 is CAVRTYYSNQPQHF. Here the CDR3 DNA reads TGTGCCGTTCGTACATACTATAGCAATCAGCCCCAGCATTTT.